The 28 T cell receptor beta chains presented below share a single source sample, sequenced in a study of cytomegalovirus exposure and HLA in healthy donors (dated by TCRdb to about 2017). Library method: the immunoSEQ multiplex PCR assay. For the multiplex PCR, a mixture combining 60 forward primers for TCR Vbeta segments and 13 reverse primers for TCR Jbeta segments was used. TCRdb holds this immuneACCESS table with in-frame rearrangements only. Some clones are missing; in checked studies, unresolved V genes explain under half, and the rest has no known cause. In this sample the table shows 150,000 or so clones, roughly 83% of which occur a single time. The ten largest account for 7.7% of the sample. The sample taken for sequencing was PBMCs. The receptors were sampled from a man aged 30 to 39 in good health and CMV-seropositive.

V gene TRBV7-9 combines with J gene TRBJ1-2; D not resolved. The V end was cut by 2 bases, the J end by 6 bases, with 10 bases between. Per germline, CDR1 SEHNR and CDR2 FQNEAQ (reference sequence). The CDR3 totals 13 residues. For the CDR3, the DNA is TGTGCCAGCAGCTTATTTGCAACGGATGGCTACACCTTC. It encodes CASSLFATDGYTF.

The V call is TRBV2, the J call TRBJ2-7; 9 positions match TRBD1. V lost 10 bases and J lost 6; bases outside the gene matches: 7. CDR3 length equals 12 residues. Germline assignment: CDR1 SNHLY and CDR2 FYNNEI. The CDR3 loop is CAIGQGLGEQYF. Written as DNA, the CDR3 is TGTGCCATCGGACAGGGGTTGGGCGAGCAGTACTTC. The entire variable domain, with the rest obtained from reference TRBV2 and TRBJ2-7, is as follows: EPEVTQTPSHQVTQMGQEVILRCVPISNHLYFYWYRQILGQKVEFLVSFYNNEISEKSEIFDDQFSVERPDGSNFTLKIRSTKLEDSAMYFCAIGQGLGEQYFGPGTRLTVT.

The chain combines TRBV5-1 with TRBJ2-7; 14 bases line up with TRBD2. The CDR3 spans 14 residues. Germline V gives CDR1 SGHRS, CDR2 YFSETQ. J gave up 6 bases and V 3 bases, and 2 bases lay outside the gene matches. This chain's CDR3 is CASSSGTSGSEQYF. The CDR3 DNA follows: TGCGCCAGCAGCTCGGGGACTAGCGGGAGCGAGCAGTACTTC.

The rearrangement joins TRBV28 to TRBJ2-1; D might be TRBD2 (6 bases). From germline, CDR1 is MDHEN and CDR2 SYDVKM. V dropped 2 bases and J dropped 8 bases, with 13 bases sitting between them. The CDR3 sequence is 14 residues long. CDR3 region: CASSLKGSGDEQFF. For the CDR3, the DNA is TGTGCCAGCAGTTTAAAGGGTAGCGGCGATGAGCAGTTCTTC.

The CDR3 reads CASSELAGASYNEQFF. The CDR3 DNA follows: TGTGCCAGCAGCGAACTAGCGGGGGCCTCCTACAATGAGCAGTTCTTC. This chain connects TRBV7-8 to TRBJ2-1; 11 bases align to TRBD2. V lost 5 bases and J lost 0; bases outside the gene matches: 3. Germline-derived CDR1 and CDR2 are SGHVS and FQNEAQ. The CDR3 sequence is 16 residues long.

V is TRBV4-3 and J is TRBJ1-3, with no clear D. Germline assignment: CDR1 LGHNA and CDR2 YSLEER. V was clipped by 3 bases and J by 9 bases, with 15 bases between them. The CDR3 contains 14 residues. CDR3 protein: CASSQELKAGTIYF. The CDR3 coding sequence is TGCGCCAGCAGCCAGGAGCTCAAGGCTGGCACCATATATTTT.

V usage is TRBV5-1 and J usage is TRBJ2-5; D unresolved. CDR1 is SGHRS, CDR2 YFSETQ, per germline. V lost 2 bases and J lost 4, with 12 bases in between. CDR3 length: 14 residues. This CDR3 is CASSLRSIGETQYF. DNA of the CDR3: TGCGCCAGCAGCTTAAGATCCATCGGAGAGACCCAGTACTTC.

V gene TRBV5-8 combines with J gene TRBJ2-7; TRBD2 might be the D (5 bases). With 0 bases removed from V and 3 bases from J, the gap between germline ends came to 10 bases. CDR3 length: 14 amino acids. Germline CDR1 SGHTS, CDR2 YDEGEE. The CDR3 DNA is TGTGCCAGCAGCTTGGGAGGGTCCCTCTACGAGCAGTACTTC. Its protein is CASSLGGSLYEQYF.

The V call is TRBV2, the J call TRBJ2-7; D is unresolved. The CDR3 contains 12 residues. The germline CDR1 and CDR2 sequences are SNHLY and FYNNEI. V was clipped by 3 bases and J by 4 bases, with 7 bases between them. The CDR3 spells CASSDLAYEQYF. The CDR3 coding sequence is TGTGCCAGCAGTGACTTAGCTTACGAGCAGTACTTC.

The chain carries TRBV7-2 and TRBJ1-1; no clear D gene. Germline V CDR1 and CDR2: SGHTA, FQGNSA. Trimming took 0 bases from V and 0 from J, leaving 8 bases between them. The CDR3 consists of 15 residues. This CDR3 reads CASSLARTMNTEAFF. The CDR3 coding sequence is TGTGCCAGCAGCTTAGCCAGAACAATGAACACTGAAGCTTTCTTT.

The chain recombines TRBV29-1 with TRBJ2-5, with 8 bases fitting TRBD1. The J call may be mistaken, given a closer DNA end match to TRBJ2-7. Germline CDR1 and CDR2: SQVTM and ANQGSEA. This CDR3 contains 13 residues. In DNA form, the CDR3 reads TGCAGCGCTGGACAGGGAAGAGCCTACGAGCAGTACTTC. Protein sequence: CSAGQGRAYEQYF.

This clone has just a few counts. The rearrangement links TRBV4-1 to TRBJ2-2; 8 bases line up with TRBD2. The CDR3 covers 17 residues. Per germline, CDR1 MGHRA and CDR2 YSYEKL. Trimming cost V 1 base and J 6 bases; bases outside gene matches: 10. The CDR3 region has the DNA TGCGCCAGCAGCCAAGTTAGAGCGGGGGTGTTTGCCGGGGAGCTGTTTTTT. Its protein product is CASSQVRAGVFAGELFF.

CDR3 sequence (DNA): TGTGCCAGCCAGTCGGCGGGAGCCAAAAACATTCAGTACTTC. Translation: CASQSAGAKNIQYF. V gene TRBV28 combines with J gene TRBJ2-4, with D tentatively TRBD2 (5 bases). This CDR3 has 14 amino acids. Trimming took off 8 bases at V and 0 bases at J, with 11 bases between the two ends. Germline V gene sequence: CDR1 MDHEN, CDR2 SYDVKM.

This chain connects TRBV6-1 to TRBJ2-2; the match to TRBD2 covers 7 bases. CDR1 MNHNS and CDR2 SASEGT come from the germline V gene. The CDR3 totals 14 residues. V lost 8 bases, J lost 5 bases, and 8 bases stayed unmatched. DNA for the CDR3: TGTGCCAGCGGGAGGGCCTGGTCAACCGGGGAGCTGTTTTTT. Translating it yields CASGRAWSTGELFF.

The rearrangement uses TRBV14 and TRBJ2-1; 10 bases line up with TRBD2. In germline, CDR1 is SGHDN, CDR2 FVKESK. The CDR3 has 15 amino acids. V gave up 4 bases and J gave up 8 bases; unmatched junction bases: 8. CDR3: CASSPSGRAWDEQFF. The CDR3, as DNA: TGTGCCAGCAGCCCCAGCGGGAGGGCCTGGGATGAGCAGTTCTTC.

Notes on this clone: A read error may produce the germline difference seen at one junction end. V gene TRBV4-2 combines with J gene TRBJ2-7; TRBD2 matches at 14 bases. The CDR3 spans 18 residues. Germline CDR1 LGHNA, CDR2 YNFKEQ. The CDR3 DNA is TGTACCAGCAGCCAACCTATCGGCGGGACTAGCGGGAGCTACGAGCAGTACTTC. It codes for CTSSQPIGGTSGSYEQYF.

J is TRBJ2-7 and V is TRBV25-1; the match to TRBD2 covers 9 bases. This CDR3 is 13 amino acids long. Germline values: CDR1 MGHDK, CDR2 SYGVNS. V lost 6 bases, J lost 3 bases, and 3 bases stayed unmatched. CDR3 residues: CASRPSGVYEQYF. The CDR3 DNA reads as TGTGCCAGCAGACCTAGCGGGGTCTACGAGCAGTACTTC.

In this sample, this clone turned up once. J is TRBJ1-5 and V is TRBV28; TRBD1 aligns across 7 bases. The CDR3 has 16 residues. With V trimmed by 6 bases and J by 2 bases, 10 bases remained unmatched. Germline loops: CDR1 MDHEN, CDR2 SYDVKM. CDR3 nucleotide sequence: TGTGCCAGCAGGGACCAAAACAGGGGAGGCAATCAGCCCCAGCATTTT. Translating gives CASRDQNRGGNQPQHF. Full variable domain (outside the CDR3, taken from reference TRBV28 and TRBJ1-5): DVKVTQSSRYLVKRTGEKVFLECVQDMDHENMFWYRQDPGLGLRLIYFSYDVKMKEKGDIPEGYSVSREKKERFSLILESASTNQTSMYLCASRDQNRGGNQPQHFGDGTRLSIL.

The genes are TRBV18 and TRBJ2-7, with D perhaps TRBD2 (5 bases). Trimming removed 0 bases at V and 2 bases at J, with 8 bases between. Per germline, CDR1 KGHSH and CDR2 LQKENI. The CDR3 runs 14 residues. CDR3 coding DNA: TGTGCCAGCTCACCACCGAGGGAACCCTACGAGCAGTACTTC. Encoded protein: CASSPPREPYEQYF.

This clone came up a few times. The J gene is TRBJ2-2, the V gene TRBV5-4; D gene ambiguous. There are 14 residues in the CDR3. Trimming cost V 4 bases and J 6 bases, with 13 bases left between them. CDR1 and CDR2 from the germline V gene are SGHNT and YYREEE (reference sequence). In nucleotides, the CDR3 is TGTGCCAGCAGCCCGGGTCCCTCCCCCGGGGAGCTGTTTTTT. It specifies CASSPGPSPGELFF.

The table lists this clone with a few counts. The chain uses TRBV7-9 and TRBJ1-3; D ambiguous. Germline CDR1 SEHNR, CDR2 FQNEAQ (reference sequence). Trimming removed 8 bases from V and 4 bases from J, with 12 bases in between. The CDR3 has 13 residues. CDR3 nucleotide sequence: TGTGCCAGCGTTCTGCGATCAGGAAACACCATATATTTT. It yields the protein CASVLRSGNTIYF.

The chain recombines TRBV7-8 with TRBJ1-5; tentative D call: TRBD1 (6 bases). V was shortened by 0 bases and J by 5 bases, with 14 bases between the two germline ends. The germline CDR1 and CDR2 sequences are SGHVS and FQNEAQ. The CDR3 spans 16 residues. CDR3 DNA: TGTGCCAGCAGCTTAGCGCTGAGGGGGGGGCATCAGCCCCAGCATTTT. It codes for CASSLALRGGHQPQHF.

This sequence joins TRBV18 and TRBJ2-7; TRBD1 aligns across 9 bases. The CDR3 totals 15 residues. Germline V gene sequence: CDR1 KGHSH, CDR2 LQKENI. The trim removed 6 bases at V and 1 base at J, leaving 7 bases unmatched. This chain's CDR3 is CASSQSGTGSYEQYF. CDR3 in DNA: TGTGCCAGCTCCCAATCCGGGACAGGGTCCTACGAGCAGTACTTC.

Only one count was recorded for this clone. V usage is TRBV15 and J usage is TRBJ2-5, with 7 bases matching TRBD1. This CDR3 contains 14 residues. The germline CDR1 and CDR2 sequences are LNHNV and YYDKDF (reference sequence). V dropped 5 bases and J dropped 5; count of bases not matched to a gene: 8. CDR3 protein: CATSARQGTETQYF. The DNA of the CDR3 is TGTGCCACCAGCGCCCGACAGGGAACGGAGACCCAGTACTTC.

The rearrangement joins TRBV6-5 to TRBJ1-1; no reliable D call. Trimming took off 2 bases at V and 7 bases at J, with 11 bases between the two ends. CDR3 size: 13 residues. Germline V gene data show CDR1 as MNHEY and CDR2 as SVGAGI. The CDR3 here is CASSYLLSNEAFF. CDR3 coding DNA: TGTGCCAGCAGTTACCTACTTTCTAATGAAGCTTTCTTT.

This clone occurred once. This rearrangement joins TRBV10-3 to TRBJ2-1; 7 nucleotides match TRBD2. The V gene end was trimmed by 4 bases and the J gene end by 0 bases; junction bases not matched to a gene: 3. The CDR3 spans 15 residues. Germline V gene sequence: CDR1 ENHRY, CDR2 SYGVKD. CDR3 loop: CAISAGGSSYNEQFF. Here the CDR3 DNA reads TGTGCCATCAGTGCGGGAGGAAGCTCCTACAATGAGCAGTTCTTC.

The V and J genes are TRBV6-5 and TRBJ1-2, with D perhaps TRBD1 (5 bases). Trimming removed 8 bases at V and 5 bases at J, with 18 bases between. This CDR3 spans 14 amino acids. Looked up from germline, CDR1 is MNHEY and CDR2 is SVGAGI. This chain's CDR3 is CASLTPTGGYGYTF. As DNA, the CDR3 is TGTGCCAGCTTAACACCGACCGGGGGATATGGCTACACCTTC.

V and J are TRBV5-1 and TRBJ2-5; TRBD1 aligns across 9 bases. The ends lost 5 bases at V and 5 bases at J; junction bases unmatched: 13. CDR1 and CDR2 from the germline V gene are SGHRS and YFSETQ. This CDR3 has 16 residues. CDR3 loop: CASRSETGGARETQYF. CDR3 in DNA: TGCGCCAGCAGAAGTGAGACAGGGGGGGCGCGGGAGACCCAGTACTTC.